A selection of T cell receptor beta chains follows, all from one sample in a study of metastatic and nonmetastatic thyroid tumors. MiXCR reprocessed the PCR reads for TCRdb. The sample records around 25,000 clones, under 15% being singletons. What was sequenced was blood. The receptors shown here come from a female donor with papillary thyroid cancer or a benign thyroid nodule (not recorded which). Some clones in this sample may be carry-over from other donors' samples. Both conserved end residues are part of each CDR3. Each record gives: clone size, J gene, V gene, D gene, CDR3 protein, CDR3 DNA. The D gene is left open where the match is weak. Part of the rows lack a size; the others show once, few, many or a class for expanded clones.

>many|TRBJ2-1|TRBV7-3|TRBD2
CASSLRAALADNEQFF
TGTGCCAGCAGCTTAAGGGCCGCGCTAGCGGACAATGAGCAGTTCTTC
>few|TRBJ2-7|TRBV6-1|NA
CASSLGRAGDTYEQYF
TGTGCCAGCTCTCTCGGTCGGGCTGGCGATACCTACGAGCAGTACTTC
>NA|TRBJ2-7|TRBV3-1|TRBD2
CASSPPGTSGRLQYF
TGTGCCAGCAGCCCCCCCGGGACTAGCGGGAGGCTGCAGTACTTC
>many|TRBJ2-5|TRBV4-1|TRBD2
CASSQVSLAASGEGETQYF
TGCGCCAGCAGCCAAGTCTCTCTCGCGGCTAGCGGCGAGGGGGAGACCCAGTACTTC
>many|TRBJ1-3|TRBV10-3|TRBD1
CAISELGTASGNTIYF
TGTGCCATCAGTGAACTCGGGACAGCCTCTGGAAACACCATATATTTT
>many|TRBJ2-7|TRBV19|TRBD2
CASSLNGEGQYF
TGTGCCAGTAGTCTGAACGGGGAGGGGCAGTACTTC
>few|TRBJ2-3|TRBV25-1|NA
CASSELTWADTQYF
TGTGCCAGCAGTGAATTAACGTGGGCGGATACGCAGTATTTT
>NA|TRBJ1-1|TRBV5-1|TRBD1
CASSRAGGVNTEAFF
TGCGCCAGCAGTCGAGCAGGGGGCGTGAACACTGAAGCTTTCTTT
>few|TRBJ2-1|TRBV6-5|TRBD2
CASSFLVSGGSYNEQFF
TGTGCTAGCAGTTTTCTCGTTAGCGGGGGCTCCTACAATGAGCAGTTCTTC
>many|TRBJ2-2|TRBV5-6|NA
CASSNGAGGELFF
TGTGCCAGCAGTAACGGGGCTGGCGGGGAGCTGTTTTTT
>many|TRBJ2-7|TRBV18|NA
CASSPPGPFYEQYF
TGTGCCAGCTCACCACCGGGACCCTTCTACGAGCAGTACTTC
>NA|TRBJ2-7|TRBV6-1|NA
CASSVRYEQYF
TGTGCCAGCAGTGTTAGGTATGAGCAGTACTTC
>many|TRBJ2-2|TRBV2|NA
CASRMRDLNTGELFF
TGTGCCAGCCGAATGCGGGACCTGAACACCGGGGAGCTGTTTTTT
>many|TRBJ2-4|TRBV6-1|TRBD1
CASSGTGLNIQYF
TGTGCCAGCAGCGGGACAGGCTTGAACATTCAGTACTTC
>NA|TRBJ2-7|TRBV6-2/TRBV6-3|TRBD2
CASSPSFPGTASGSPYEQYF
TGTGCCAGCAGTCCCAGCTTCCCCGGGACAGCTAGCGGGAGTCCCTACGAGCAGTACTTC
>many|TRBJ2-1|TRBV9|TRBD2
CASSFTSGSYNEQFF
TGTGCCAGCAGCTTTACAAGCGGGAGCTACAATGAGCAGTTCTTC
>NA|TRBJ2-7|TRBV28|TRBD2
CVSRAVTSGSPNF
TGTGTCAGCAGGGCCGTGACTAGCGGGAGTCCCAACTTC
>NA|TRBJ1-2|TRBV11-2|NA
CASSFRRGYTF
TGTGCCAGCAGCTTTCGTAGGGGCTACACCTTC
>many|TRBJ2-1|TRBV7-9|TRBD2
CASSARLAGVFSGEQFF
TGTGCCAGCAGCGCCCGACTAGCGGGAGTTTTTTCGGGTGAGCAGTTCTTC
>many|TRBJ1-4|TRBV27|NA
CASSFGRINEKLFF
TGTGCCAGCAGTTTCGGACGTATTAATGAAAAACTGTTTTTT
>NA|TRBJ2-3|TRBV10-3|TRBD2
CAIRGTLADGADTQYF
TGTGCCATCAGGGGGACACTAGCGGATGGAGCAGATACGCAGTATTTT
>many|TRBJ1-5|TRBV20-1|NA
CSALDLSNQPQHF
TGCAGTGCTCTGGACCTTAGCAATCAGCCCCAGCATTTT
>NA|TRBJ1-2|TRBV5-1|TRBD1
CASSPDRGSVYTF
TGCGCCAGCAGCCCTGACAGGGGGTCTGTCTACACCTTC
>medium-sized|TRBJ2-6|TRBV20-1|NA
CSARDTGSGANVLTF
TGCAGTGCTAGAGATACGGGGTCCGGGGCCAACGTCCTGACTTTC
>many|TRBJ2-4|TRBV24-1|NA
CATSKRAWRKNIQYF
TGTGCCACCAGTAAACGAGCCTGGCGCAAAAACATTCAGTACTTC